These 12 T cell receptor beta chains share one sample of origin, sequenced in a study of T cell changes during pregnancy in multiple sclerosis (dated by TCRdb to the late 2010s). Libraries were prepared through the immunoSEQ multiplex PCR assay. Drawn from immuneACCESS, this table holds only the in-frame rearrangements with V and J called that TCRdb kept. Clones are partly lost; checked studies trace under half to an unresolved V gene and leave the rest unexplained. The sample records tens of thousands of clones, 93% of which are singletons. Less than 5% of the sample rests with the top ten. This material consisted of CD8+ T cells from peripheral blood mononuclear cells, taken in the second trimester of pregnancy. These receptors were collected from a female donor with multiple sclerosis, enrolled in a pregnancy study.

This clone was observed a few times. This chain uses TRBV6-1 with TRBJ2-2; D unresolved. Trimming stripped 3 bases from V and 5 bases from J, with 4 bases between. The CDR3 has 12 residues. Germline assignment: CDR1 MNHNS and CDR2 SASEGT. The CDR3 reads CASSELTGELFF. As DNA, the CDR3 is TGTGCCAGCAGTGAGTTAACCGGGGAGCTGTTTTTT.

The chain is built from TRBV27 and TRBJ2-1; TRBD2 matches at 12 bases. Trimming cost V 7 bases and J 7 bases; bases outside gene matches: 5. Germline V gene data show CDR1 as MNHEY and CDR2 as SMNVEV (reference sequence). The CDR3 is 14 amino acids. The CDR3 DNA is TGTGCCAGCACCCTAGCGGGAGGGCCTAATGAGCAGTTCTTC. Protein product: CASTLAGGPNEQFF.

This clone has just one count. V gene TRBV7-9 combines with J gene TRBJ2-7, with TRBD1 identical over 8 bases. Losses at the gene ends were 2 bases for V and 2 bases for J; bases not matched to a gene: 5. The V gene's germline CDR1 is SEHNR and CDR2 FQNEAQ (reference sequence). The CDR3 loop spans 15 amino acids. CDR3 region: CASSLKDRDTYEQYF. The CDR3 DNA follows: TGTGCCAGCAGCTTAAAGGACAGGGACACCTACGAGCAGTACTTC.

V and J are TRBV2 and TRBJ2-5; TRBD2 is a possible D gene (5 bases). The CDR3 spans 16 residues. Germline lookup yields CDR1 SNHLY and CDR2 FYNNEI. With 2 bases removed from V and 4 bases from J, the gap between germline ends came to 17 bases. In nucleotides, the CDR3 is TGTGCCAGCAGTGAATTGAGAGGGTCCCAGCGAGAGACCCAGTACTTC. It is translated as CASSELRGSQRETQYF.

The gene calls are TRBV30 and TRBJ2-3, with 7 bases identical to TRBD2. Germline values: CDR1 GTSNPN, CDR2 SVGIG (reference sequence). J was trimmed by 4 bases and V by 0 bases; bases with no gene match: 10. CDR3 length: 16 amino acids. The CDR3 DNA reads TGTGCCTGGAGTGTAGGGGCAGGGAGGGAATCAGATACGCAGTATTTT. Encoded protein: CAWSVGAGRESDTQYF.

The chain carries TRBV4-1 and TRBJ2-5; perhaps TRBD1 as D (6 bases). The CDR3 covers 15 residues. Germline CDR1 and CDR2: MGHRA and YSYEKL. V was pared by 0 bases and J by 5 bases, with 13 bases between. CDR3 region: CASSQEHRVLETQYF. The DNA of the CDR3 is TGCGCCAGCAGCCAAGAACACAGGGTATTGGAGACCCAGTACTTC.

This sequence joins TRBV20-1 and TRBJ2-7; no clear D. This CDR3 is 10 amino acids long. Germline V gene sequence: CDR1 DFQATT, CDR2 SNEGSKA (reference sequence). Trimming took 2 bases from V and 4 from J, leaving 3 bases between them. CDR3 nucleotide sequence: TGCAGTGCTAGATCTTACGAGCAGTACTTC. Translated: CSARSYEQYF.

V usage is TRBV19 and J usage is TRBJ2-1; the match to TRBD1 covers 10 bases. V was pared by 5 bases and J by 6 bases, with 1 base of the junction left unmatched. The CDR3 length is 13 residues. Germline CDR1 reads LNHDA; CDR2 reads SQIVND (reference sequence). CDR3 protein: CASSWTGGNEQFF. The CDR3 DNA follows: TGTGCCAGTAGTTGGACAGGGGGCAATGAGCAGTTCTTC.

V usage is TRBV7-9 and J usage is TRBJ1-3; D gene uncertain. The CDR3 has 16 residues. Trimming cost V 4 bases and J 1 base, with 14 bases left between them. Per germline, CDR1 SEHNR and CDR2 FQNEAQ (reference sequence). In nucleotides, the CDR3 is TGTGCCAGCAGCTCTTTTAGTTCTGCATCTGGAAACACCATATATTTT. It encodes CASSSFSSASGNTIYF.

This chain joins TRBV2 and TRBJ1-1, with a weak D call TRBD1 (5 bases). V lost 2 bases and J lost 7, with 11 bases in between. The CDR3 runs 13 residues. Germline CDR1 SNHLY, CDR2 FYNNEI. DNA for the CDR3: TGTGCCAGCAGTGAAAATTCGGGGGGTGAAGCTTTCTTT. This encodes CASSENSGGEAFF.

The J gene is TRBJ1-5, the V gene TRBV21-1; the table's D call, TRBD1, has no DNA check behind it. TRBV21-1 is assigned pseudogene status. The CDR3 contains 15 residues. The CDR3 DNA is TGTGCCAGCAGCAGCGGGGACAGTTGGAATCAGCCCCAGCATTTT. As protein: CASSSGDSWNQPQHF.

The CDR3 DNA reads as TGTGCCAGCAGTGAAGGACAGGGTTACGCTGGAAACACCATATATTTT. Residues: CASSEGQGYAGNTIYF. This chain joins TRBV6-1 and TRBJ1-3; 7 bases line up with TRBD1. The germline CDR1 and CDR2 sequences are MNHNS and SASEGT. The CDR3 consists of 16 residues. V was clipped by 1 base and J by 2 bases; unmatched bases: 5.